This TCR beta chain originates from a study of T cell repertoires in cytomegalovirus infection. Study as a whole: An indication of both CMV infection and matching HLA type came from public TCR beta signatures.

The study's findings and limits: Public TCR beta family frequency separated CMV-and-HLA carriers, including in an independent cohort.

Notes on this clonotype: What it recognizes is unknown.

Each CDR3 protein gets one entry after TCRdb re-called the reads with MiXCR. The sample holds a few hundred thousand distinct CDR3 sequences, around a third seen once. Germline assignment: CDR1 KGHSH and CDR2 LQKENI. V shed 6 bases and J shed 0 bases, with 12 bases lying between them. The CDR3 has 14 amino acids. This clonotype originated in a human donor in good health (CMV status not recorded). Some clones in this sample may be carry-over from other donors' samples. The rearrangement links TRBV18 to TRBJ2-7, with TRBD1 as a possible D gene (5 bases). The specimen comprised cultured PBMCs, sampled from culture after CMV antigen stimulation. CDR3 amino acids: CASSPGHTSYEQYF. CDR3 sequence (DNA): TGTGCCAGCTCCCCAGGACATACCTCCTACGAGCAGTACTTC.